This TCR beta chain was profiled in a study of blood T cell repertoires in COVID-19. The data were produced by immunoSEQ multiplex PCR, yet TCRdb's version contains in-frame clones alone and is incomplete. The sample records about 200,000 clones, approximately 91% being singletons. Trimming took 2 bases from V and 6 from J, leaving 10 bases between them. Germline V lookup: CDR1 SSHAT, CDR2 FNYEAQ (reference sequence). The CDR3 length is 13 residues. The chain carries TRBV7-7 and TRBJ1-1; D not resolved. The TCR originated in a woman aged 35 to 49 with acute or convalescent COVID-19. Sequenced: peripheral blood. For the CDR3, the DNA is TGTGCCAGCAGCTTAAATCGGCGGGCTGAAGCTTTCTTT. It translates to CASSLNRRAEAFF.